This is a list of T cell receptor beta chains from one sample in a study of T cell repertoires in cytomegalovirus infection. TCRdb re-analysed the reads in MiXCR, keeping a single row per CDR3 protein. Of about 440,000 distinct CDR3 sequences listed, approximately 30% are singletons. Sequences were obtained from PBMCs. The receptors were gathered from a human donor in good health (CMV status not recorded). Some clones in this sample may be carry-over from other donors' samples. Each CDR3 is given with its conserved first and last residue. Fields, in order: D gene, V gene, J gene, clone size, CDR3 protein, CDR3 DNA. D genes are given only for firm matches. Part of the rows lack a size; the others show once, few, many or a class for expanded clones.

TRBD1,TRBV3-1,TRBJ1-2,-,CASSPSGQGISYGYTF,TGTGCCAGCAGCCCTTCGGGACAGGGAATCTCCTATGGCTACACCTTC
-,TRBV7-8,TRBJ2-7,-,CASSFLGREPYEQYF,TGTGCCAGCAGCTTTCTGGGTCGCGAACCCTACGAGCAGTACTTC
-,TRBV15,TRBJ1-3,-,CATSRGGSGNTIYF,TGTGCCACCAGCAGAGGAGGGTCTGGAAACACCATATATTTT
-,TRBV10-1,TRBJ2-1,-,CASSESTGWQFF,TGCGCCAGCAGTGAATCCACCGGGTGGCAGTTCTTC
TRBD1,TRBV2,TRBJ2-1,-,CASRGTVSHDQFF,TGTGCCAGCAGGGGGACAGTCTCACATGATCAGTTCTTC
-,TRBV11-2,TRBJ1-1,few,CASSPPSTEAFF,TGTGCCAGCAGCCCCCCCAGCACTGAAGCTTTCTTT
TRBD2,TRBV12-3/TRBV12-4,TRBJ2-7,-,CASSRGLAVSSYEQYF,TGTGCCAGCAGCCGAGGACTAGCGGTTAGCTCCTACGAGCAGTACTTC
TRBD2,TRBV24-1,TRBJ2-1,-,CATSARLAGGGLIGNEQFF,TGTGCCACCAGTGCCAGACTAGCGGGGGGGGGCTTGATTGGGAATGAGCAGTTCTTC
TRBD2,TRBV4-1,TRBJ2-3,-,CASSQDGGLPSTDTQYF,TGCGCCAGCAGCCAAGATGGGGGACTACCTAGCACAGATACGCAGTATTTT
-,TRBV4-1,TRBJ2-1,few,CASSQVADEQFF,TGCGCCAGCAGCCAGGTCGCCGATGAGCAGTTCTTC
TRBD1,TRBV6-2/TRBV6-3,TRBJ1-1,-,CATATGRTEAFF,TGTGCCACCGCGACAGGGCGCACTGAAGCTTTCTTT
TRBD2,TRBV6-6,TRBJ2-5,-,CASRSSGGSQETQYF,TGTGCCAGCAGGTCTAGCGGGGGATCCCAAGAGACCCAGTACTTC
TRBD1,TRBV24-1,TRBJ2-4,many,CATSEEPGQGLGKNIQYF,TGTGCCACCAGTGAGGAACCGGGACAGGGCCTGGGCAAAAACATTCAGTACTTC
-,TRBV27,TRBJ2-7,-,CASSLNPGRRVYEQYF,TGTGCCAGCAGTTTAAATCCCGGGCGTCGGGTTTACGAGCAGTACTTC
-,TRBV7-2,TRBJ2-5,few,CASSLSGYKETQYF,TGTGCCAGCAGCTTATCGGGCTACAAAGAGACCCAGTACTTC
-,TRBV7-9,TRBJ2-2,few,CASSSAPAGELFF,TGTGCCAGCAGCTCAGCACCGGCCGGGGAGCTGTTTTTT
TRBD1,TRBV19,TRBJ2-5,once,CASSRHGTGDLYQETQYF,TGTGCCAGTAGCAGACACGGGACAGGGGACCTGTACCAAGAGACCCAGTACTTC
-,TRBV6-5,TRBJ1-5,few,CASSYRDNQPQHF,TGTGCCAGCAGTTACAGAGACAATCAGCCCCAGCATTTT
-,TRBV9,TRBJ1-2,-,CASSVDEGEDGYTF,TGTGCCAGCAGCGTAGATGAAGGGGAGGATGGCTACACCTTC
-,TRBV27,TRBJ2-7,-,CASSLSYSYEQYF,TGTGCCAGCAGTTTATCCTACTCCTACGAGCAGTACTTC
-,TRBV7-2,TRBJ1-5,many,CASSLTNQPQHF,TGTGCCAGCAGCTTGACTAATCAGCCCCAGCATTTT
-,TRBV7-2,TRBJ2-1,many,CASSLGGPLSYNEQFF,TGTGCCAGCAGCTTAGGGGGTCCCTTATCCTACAATGAGCAGTTCTTC
TRBD1,TRBV5-1,TRBJ2-7,few,CASSYDRGSREQYF,TGCGCCAGCAGCTATGACAGGGGTTCGCGCGAGCAGTACTTC
TRBD2,TRBV29-1,TRBJ2-5,-,CSVEALTSGGETQYF,TGCAGCGTTGAAGCTTTGACTAGCGGCGGGGAGACCCAGTACTTC
TRBD1,TRBV20-1,TRBJ2-1,few,CSARRRRQGYNEQFF,TGCAGTGCTAGACGTAGGAGACAGGGCTACAATGAGCAGTTCTTC
-,TRBV19,TRBJ1-2,-,CASRSRGQTYGYTF,TGTGCCAGTAGATCACGGGGCCAGACATATGGCTACACCTTC
TRBD1,TRBV7-8,TRBJ2-1,few,CASSLPEGQPLTATGYNEQFF,TGTGCCAGCAGCTTACCTGAGGGACAGCCACTAACTGCCACAGGTTACAATGAGCAGTTCTTC
TRBD1,TRBV15,TRBJ1-5,-,CATADRGSNQPQHF,TGTGCCACCGCCGACAGGGGGAGCAATCAGCCCCAGCATTTT
TRBD2,TRBV5-6,TRBJ2-3,-,CASSSPGLPTDTQYF,TGTGCCAGCAGCTCCCCGGGACTACCCACAGATACGCAGTATTTT
TRBD2,TRBV2,TRBJ2-1,-,CASRGLAGRNEQFF,TGTGCCAGCAGGGGACTAGCGGGGCGAAATGAGCAGTTCTTC
-,TRBV4-1,TRBJ1-2,few,CASSQERDWEIYGYTF,TGCGCCAGCAGCCAAGAAAGGGATTGGGAGATATATGGCTACACCTTC
-,TRBV6-2/TRBV6-3,TRBJ1-5,few,CASSSPRVGNQPQHF,TGTGCCAGCAGTAGCCCCAGGGTGGGCAATCAGCCCCAGCATTTT
TRBD2,TRBV28,TRBJ2-2,-,CASSFVTSGGQYTGELFF,TGTGCCAGCAGTTTTGTTACTAGCGGGGGGCAATACACCGGGGAGCTGTTTTTT
-,TRBV19,TRBJ1-2,-,CASTPPRDGTNYGYTF,TGTGCCAGTACCCCGCCCCGGGACGGAACTAACTATGGCTACACCTTC
TRBD1,TRBV7-9,TRBJ1-1,-,CASSIKGGQGGEAFF,TGTGCCAGCAGCATAAAGGGGGGACAGGGCGGTGAAGCTTTCTTT
-,TRBV7-2,TRBJ2-7,few,CASSLGFGDLRSEQYF,TGTGCCAGCAGCTTAGGATTTGGGGACCTAAGAAGCGAGCAGTACTTC
-,TRBV6-2/TRBV6-3,TRBJ1-1,-,CASSYGDQLGRDTEALF,TGTGCCAGCAGTTACGGTGACCAGCTTGGAAGGGACACTGAAGCTTTATTT
TRBD2,TRBV27,TRBJ2-1,-,CASGTGGIGNEQFF,TGTGCCAGCGGGACCGGGGGGATCGGCAATGAGCAGTTCTTC
TRBD2,TRBV15,TRBJ2-1,many,CATSQLAGAMVYNEQFF,TGTGCCACCAGCCAGTTAGCGGGGGCCATGGTTTACAATGAGCAGTTCTTC
-,TRBV28,TRBJ1-4,-,CASIGVLGSGKLFF,TGTGCCAGCATCGGAGTCCTTGGTTCAGGAAAACTGTTTTTT
-,TRBV4-2,TRBJ2-3,few,CASSRIVGGSTDTQYF,TGTGCCAGCAGCCGAATTGTGGGCGGGAGCACAGATACGCAGTATTTT
-,TRBV7-9,TRBJ2-5,few,CASSPSPRFVGETQYF,TGTGCCAGCAGCCCAAGTCCTAGATTTGTTGGGGAGACCCAGTACTTC
-,TRBV11-2,TRBJ2-1,-,CASSSDRTCFHEQFF,TGTGCCAGCAGCTCAGACAGGACTTGCTTCCATGAGCAGTTCTTC